This T cell receptor beta chain is from a study of T cells after posttransplantation cyclophosphamide. Busulfan-fludarabine conditioning, marrow transplant, and cyclophosphamide on days +3 and +4 were administered. General study results and limits: Recipient CMV seropositivity and CMV reactivation strongly tracked TRB clonality.

The method was immunoSEQ multiplex PCR; TCRdb's version includes in-frame clones alone and lacks a portion of them. The sample includes fewer than 5,000 clones, about 80% seen only once; the top ten take roughly 18%. To note about this clone: The antigen is undetermined.

Germline V gene sequence: CDR1 MNHNY, CDR2 SVGAGI (reference sequence). Trimming removed 5 bases from V and 9 bases from J; junction bases left unmatched: 6. There are 14 residues in the CDR3. The chain links TRBV6-6 to TRBJ2-1, with 11 bases aligning to TRBD2. This sample comprised PBMCs, obtained 86 days after allogeneic stem cell transplant with posttransplant cyclophosphamide. The clonotype was recovered from a male patient in his fifties who received an allogeneic stem cell transplant from an unrelated donor, was CMV-positive, and had acute GVHD only. Among the T cells, some may be from the graft donor. CDR3 coding DNA: TGTGCCAGCAGTCTTAGCGGGGGGGGCACTGAGCAGTTCTTC. It translates to CASSLSGGGTEQFF.